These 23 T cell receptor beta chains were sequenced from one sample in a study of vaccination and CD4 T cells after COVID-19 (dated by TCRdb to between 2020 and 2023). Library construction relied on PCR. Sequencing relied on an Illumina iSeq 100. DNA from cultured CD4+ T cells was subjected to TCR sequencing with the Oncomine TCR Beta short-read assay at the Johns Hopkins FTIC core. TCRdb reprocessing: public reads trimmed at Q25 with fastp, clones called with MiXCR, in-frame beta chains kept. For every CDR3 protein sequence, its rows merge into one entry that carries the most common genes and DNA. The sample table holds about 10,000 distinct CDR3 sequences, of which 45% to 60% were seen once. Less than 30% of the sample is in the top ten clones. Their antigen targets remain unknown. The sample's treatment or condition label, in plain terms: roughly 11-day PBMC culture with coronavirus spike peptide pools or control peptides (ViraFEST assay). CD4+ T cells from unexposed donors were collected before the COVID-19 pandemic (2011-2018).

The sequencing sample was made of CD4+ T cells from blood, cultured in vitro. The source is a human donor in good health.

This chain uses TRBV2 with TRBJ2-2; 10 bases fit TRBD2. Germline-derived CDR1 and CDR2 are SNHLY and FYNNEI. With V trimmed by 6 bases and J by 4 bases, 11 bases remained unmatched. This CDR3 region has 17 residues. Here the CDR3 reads CASRATSGREPTGELFF. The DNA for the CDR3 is TGTGCCAGCAGGGCGACGAGCGGGAGGGAGCCCACCGGGGAGCTGTTTTTT.

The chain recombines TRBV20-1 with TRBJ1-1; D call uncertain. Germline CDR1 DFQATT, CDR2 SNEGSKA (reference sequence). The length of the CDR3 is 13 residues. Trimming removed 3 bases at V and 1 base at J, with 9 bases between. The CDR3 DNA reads TGCAGTGCTAGCCGACGGGGGAACACTGAAGCTTTCTTT. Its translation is CSASRRGNTEAFF.

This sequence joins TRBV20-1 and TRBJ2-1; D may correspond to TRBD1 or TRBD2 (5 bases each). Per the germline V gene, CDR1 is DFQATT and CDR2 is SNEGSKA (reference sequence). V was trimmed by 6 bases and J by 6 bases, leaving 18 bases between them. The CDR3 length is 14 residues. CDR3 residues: CSAITRGVGNEQFF. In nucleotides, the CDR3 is TGCAGTGCAATAACAAGGGGAGTAGGCAATGAGCAGTTCTTC.

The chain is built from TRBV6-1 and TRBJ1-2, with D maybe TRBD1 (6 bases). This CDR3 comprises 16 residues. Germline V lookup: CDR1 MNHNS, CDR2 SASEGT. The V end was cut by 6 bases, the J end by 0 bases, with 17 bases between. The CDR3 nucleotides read TGTGCCAGCAGCCTCTCCCAGGGGCAAGCTAACTATGGCTACACCTTC. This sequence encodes CASSLSQGQANYGYTF.

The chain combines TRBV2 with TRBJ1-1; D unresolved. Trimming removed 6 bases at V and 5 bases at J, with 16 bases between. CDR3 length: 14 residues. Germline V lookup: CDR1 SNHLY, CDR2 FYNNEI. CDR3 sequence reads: CASRGTDGRTEAFF. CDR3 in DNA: TGTGCCAGCAGAGGAACGGATGGGAGGACTGAAGCTTTCTTT.

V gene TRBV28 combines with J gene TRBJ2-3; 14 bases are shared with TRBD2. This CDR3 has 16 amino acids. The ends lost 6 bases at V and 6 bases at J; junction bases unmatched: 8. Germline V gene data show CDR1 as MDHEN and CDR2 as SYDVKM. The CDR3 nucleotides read TGTGCCAGCAGCCCCCCCGGGACTAGCGGGAGTGATACGCAGTATTTT. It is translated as CASSPPGTSGSDTQYF.

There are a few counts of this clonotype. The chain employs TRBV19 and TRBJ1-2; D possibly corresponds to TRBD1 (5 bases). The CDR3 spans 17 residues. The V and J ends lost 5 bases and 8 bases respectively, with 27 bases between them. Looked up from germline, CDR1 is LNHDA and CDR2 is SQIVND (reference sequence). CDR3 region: CASSQSTGVILGRGYTF. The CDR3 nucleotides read TGTGCCAGTAGTCAGTCGACGGGGGTGATTTTAGGTCGCGGCTACACCTTC.

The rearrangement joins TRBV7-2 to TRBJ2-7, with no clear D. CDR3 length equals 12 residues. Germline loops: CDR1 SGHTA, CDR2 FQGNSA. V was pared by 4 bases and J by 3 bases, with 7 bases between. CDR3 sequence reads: CASSSTGYEQYF. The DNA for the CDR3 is TGTGCCAGCAGCTCCACCGGCTACGAGCAGTACTTC.

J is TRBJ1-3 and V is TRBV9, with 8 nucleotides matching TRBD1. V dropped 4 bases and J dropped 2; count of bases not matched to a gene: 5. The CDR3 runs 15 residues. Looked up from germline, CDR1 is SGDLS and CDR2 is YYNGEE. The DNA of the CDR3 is TGTGCCAGCAGCTCAGGGACAGGCACTGGAAACACCATATATTTT. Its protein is CASSSGTGTGNTIYF. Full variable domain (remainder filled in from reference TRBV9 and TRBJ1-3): DSGVTQTPKHLITATGQRVTLRCSPRSGDLSVYWYQQSLDQGLQFLIQYYNGEERAKGNILERFSAQQFPDLHSELNLSSLELGDSALYFCASSSGTGTGNTIYFGEGSWLTVV.

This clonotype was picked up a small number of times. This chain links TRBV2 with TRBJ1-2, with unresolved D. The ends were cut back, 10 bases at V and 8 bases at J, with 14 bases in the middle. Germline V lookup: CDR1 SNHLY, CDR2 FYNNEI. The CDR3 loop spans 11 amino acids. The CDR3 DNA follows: TGTGCCACCGGGTTACCACAGGGCTACACCTTC. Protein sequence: CATGLPQGYTF.

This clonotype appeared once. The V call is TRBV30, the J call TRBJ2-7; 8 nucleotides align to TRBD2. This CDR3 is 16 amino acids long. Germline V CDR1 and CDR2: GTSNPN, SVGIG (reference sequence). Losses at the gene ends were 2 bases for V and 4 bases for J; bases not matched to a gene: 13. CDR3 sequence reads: CAWSHLPGLGSYEQYF. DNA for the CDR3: TGTGCCTGGAGTCACCTACCGGGACTAGGGTCTTACGAGCAGTACTTC.

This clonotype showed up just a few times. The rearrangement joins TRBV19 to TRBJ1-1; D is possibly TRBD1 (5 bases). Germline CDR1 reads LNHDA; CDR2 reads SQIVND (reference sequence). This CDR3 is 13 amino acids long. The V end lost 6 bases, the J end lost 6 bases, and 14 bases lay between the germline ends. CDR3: CASSGHGRPEAFF. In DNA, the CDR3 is TGTGCCAGTAGCGGACACGGTCGTCCTGAAGCTTTCTTT.

The CDR3: CASSWGGGLNTEAFF. CDR3 DNA: TGTGCCAGCAGTTGGGGGGGGGGCCTGAACACTGAAGCTTTCTTT. The chain recombines TRBV28 with TRBJ1-1, with D possibly TRBD1 on 6 matching bases. Germline CDR1 MDHEN, CDR2 SYDVKM. The CDR3 extends over 15 amino acids. V was pared by 4 bases and J by 0 bases, with 12 bases between.

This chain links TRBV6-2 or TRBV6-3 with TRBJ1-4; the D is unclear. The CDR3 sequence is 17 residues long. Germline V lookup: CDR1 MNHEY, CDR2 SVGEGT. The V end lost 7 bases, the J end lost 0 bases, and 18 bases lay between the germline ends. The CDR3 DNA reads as TGTGCCAGCAAACGTGGAGCAGGATTATCAACTAATGAAAAACTGTTTTTT. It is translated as CASKRGAGLSTNEKLFF.

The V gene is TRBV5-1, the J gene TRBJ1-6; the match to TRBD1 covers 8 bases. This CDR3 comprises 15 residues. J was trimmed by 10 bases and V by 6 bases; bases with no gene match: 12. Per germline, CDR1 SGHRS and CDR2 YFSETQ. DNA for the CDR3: TGCGCCAGCACCAAATTCGGACAGGGTGGCTCACCCCTCCACTTT. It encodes CASTKFGQGGSPLHF.

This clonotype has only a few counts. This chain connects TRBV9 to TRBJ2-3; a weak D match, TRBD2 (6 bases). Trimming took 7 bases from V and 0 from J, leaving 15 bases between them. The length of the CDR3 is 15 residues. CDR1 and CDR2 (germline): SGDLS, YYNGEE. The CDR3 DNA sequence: TGTGCCAGCTCCGTCGAGGCGGGGAGCACAGATACGCAGTATTTT. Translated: CASSVEAGSTDTQYF.

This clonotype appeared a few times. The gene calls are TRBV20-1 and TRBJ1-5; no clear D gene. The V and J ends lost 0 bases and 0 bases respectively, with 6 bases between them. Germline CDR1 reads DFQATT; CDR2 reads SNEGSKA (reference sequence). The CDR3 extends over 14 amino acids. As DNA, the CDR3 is TGCAGTGCTAGAGAACCATATAGCAATCAGCCCCAGCATTTT. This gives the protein CSAREPYSNQPQHF.

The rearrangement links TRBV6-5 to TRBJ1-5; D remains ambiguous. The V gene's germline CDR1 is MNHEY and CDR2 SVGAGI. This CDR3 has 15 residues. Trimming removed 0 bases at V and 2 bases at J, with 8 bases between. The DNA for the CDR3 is TGTGCCAGCAGTTACTCGATTCAGGGCAATCAGCCCCAGCATTTT. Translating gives CASSYSIQGNQPQHF.

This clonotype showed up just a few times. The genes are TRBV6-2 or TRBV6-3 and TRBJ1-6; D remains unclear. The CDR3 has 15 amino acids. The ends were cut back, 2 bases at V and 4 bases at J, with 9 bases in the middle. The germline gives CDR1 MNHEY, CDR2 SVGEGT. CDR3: CASSYTGPYNSPLHF. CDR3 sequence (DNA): TGTGCCAGCAGTTACACCGGGCCGTATAATTCACCCCTCCACTTT.

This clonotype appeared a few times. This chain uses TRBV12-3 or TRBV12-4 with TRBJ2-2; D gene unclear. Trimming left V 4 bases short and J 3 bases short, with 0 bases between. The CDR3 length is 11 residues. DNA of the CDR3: TGTGCCAGCAGTTACACCGGGGAGCTGTTTTTT. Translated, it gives CASSYTGELFF.

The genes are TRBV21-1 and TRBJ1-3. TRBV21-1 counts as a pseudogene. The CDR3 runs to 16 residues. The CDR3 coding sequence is TGTGCCAGCCGCAAAGTGGCGATTTGGGGAGGAAACACCATATATTTT. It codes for CASRKVAIWGGNTIYF.

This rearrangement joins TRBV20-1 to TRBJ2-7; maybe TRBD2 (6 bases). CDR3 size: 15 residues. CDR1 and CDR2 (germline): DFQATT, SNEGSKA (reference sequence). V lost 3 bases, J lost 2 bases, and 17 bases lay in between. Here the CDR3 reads CSASPRLATTYEQYF. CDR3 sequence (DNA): TGCAGTGCTAGCCCTCGGCTAGCGACTACCTACGAGCAGTACTTC.

The CDR3 reads CAITNARDNTEAFF. The CDR3 DNA reads as TGTGCCATTACGAACGCCAGGGACAACACTGAAGCTTTCTTT. This sequence joins TRBV28 and TRBJ1-1, with D possibly TRBD1 on 5 matching bases. The CDR3 totals 14 residues. Trimming pared 10 bases from V and 2 bases from J, leaving 17 bases between. Looked up from germline, CDR1 is MDHEN and CDR2 is SYDVKM. Filled out from reference TRBV28 and TRBJ1-1, the complete variable domain reads DVKVTQSSRYLVKRTGEKVFLECVQDMDHENMFWYRQDPGLGLRLIYFSYDVKMKEKGDIPEGYSVSREKKERFSLILESASTNQTSMYLCAITNARDNTEAFFGQGTRLTVV.